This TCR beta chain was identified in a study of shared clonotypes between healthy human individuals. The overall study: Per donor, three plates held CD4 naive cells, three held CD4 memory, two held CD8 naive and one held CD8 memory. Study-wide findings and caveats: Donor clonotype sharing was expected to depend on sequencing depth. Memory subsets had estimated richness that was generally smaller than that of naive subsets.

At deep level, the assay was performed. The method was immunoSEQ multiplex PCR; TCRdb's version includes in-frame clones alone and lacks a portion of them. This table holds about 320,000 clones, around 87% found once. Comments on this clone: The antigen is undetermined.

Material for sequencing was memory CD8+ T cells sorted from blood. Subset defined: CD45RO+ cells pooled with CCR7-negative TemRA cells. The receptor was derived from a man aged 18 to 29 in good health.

DNA for the CDR3: TGTGCCATCAGTGACCCCGGGACAGGGAAACAGGAAAAACTGTTTTTT. It encodes CAISDPGTGKQEKLFF. V gene TRBV10-3 combines with J gene TRBJ1-4; 9 nucleotides align to TRBD1. J lost 8 bases, V lost 3 bases, and 10 bases had no gene match. CDR1 and CDR2 (germline): ENHRY, SYGVKD. CDR3 length: 16 residues.